Each of the 8 T cell receptor beta chains below was sequenced from the same sample in a study of beta chain features in type 1 diabetes. For these receptors, no antigen is known. Study observations and caveats: Shortening that was moderate but significant affected the TCRB CDR3s of Type 1 diabetes patients in all four CD4+ subsets.

Reverse transcribing all isolated RNA meant expressed TCRB transcripts were sequenced. The data were produced by immunoSEQ multiplex PCR, yet TCRdb's version contains in-frame clones alone and is incomplete. The sample holds around 250,000 clones, around an eighth seen once. Sequenced input: naive CD4+ T cells from blood. The origin of the receptors is a man aged 25 to 40 with type 1 diabetes.

This rearrangement joins TRBV7-6 to TRBJ2-3; maybe TRBD2 (6 bases). CDR1 and CDR2 from the germline V gene are SGHVS and FNYEAQ. The CDR3 consists of 15 residues. V lost 2 bases to trimming and J lost 0 bases, with 9 bases between them. The CDR3 sequence: CASSLLGTSTDTQYF. The CDR3 DNA follows: TGTGCCAGCAGCTTACTAGGGACTAGCACAGATACGCAGTATTTT.

This clone was seen a few times. This sequence joins TRBV7-9 and TRBJ1-5; TRBD1 agrees at 8 bases. Per the germline V gene, CDR1 is SEHNR and CDR2 is FQNEAQ (reference sequence). After removal of 3 bases from V and 1 base from J, the junction contained 2 bases not matched to a gene. The CDR3 is 15 residues long. In DNA, the CDR3 is TGTGCCAGCAGCTTTCAGGGGGCGAGCAATCAGCCCCAGCATTTT. The encoded protein is CASSFQGASNQPQHF.

This clone appeared a few times. The chain uses TRBV18 and TRBJ2-1; 7 nucleotides line up with TRBD2. J gave up 7 bases and V 0 bases, and 6 bases lay outside the gene matches. This CDR3 has 15 amino acids. Germline V CDR1 and CDR2: KGHSH, LQKENI. The CDR3, as DNA: TGTGCCAGCTCACCACCGCCGGGAGGATCGAATGAGCAGTTCTTC. It is translated as CASSPPPGGSNEQFF.

J is TRBJ2-7 and V is TRBV14; a possible D gene is TRBD2 (6 bases). Germline V lookup: CDR1 SGHDN, CDR2 FVKESK. The CDR3 is 17 residues long. Trimming cost V 4 bases and J 2 bases, with 21 bases left between them. CDR3: CASSPNIWGDPTYEQYF. The CDR3 bases are TGTGCCAGCAGCCCCAACATATGGGGGGATCCGACCTACGAGCAGTACTTC.

This clone was picked up a small number of times. The chain joins TRBV9 to TRBJ2-7; 13 bases match TRBD2. Looked up from germline, CDR1 is SGDLS and CDR2 is YYNGEE. The junction had 4 bases not matched to a gene; V was cut back by 3 bases and J by 7 bases. The CDR3 spans 14 residues. CDR3 in amino acids: CASSATLAGGEQYF. The CDR3 DNA is TGTGCCAGCAGCGCTACACTAGCGGGAGGGGAGCAGTACTTC.

This clone has more than one count but fewer than ten. CDR3 coding DNA: TGTGCCAGTAGTCCGGGACTGATCAATGAGCAGTTCTTC. Amino acids: CASSPGLINEQFF. J is TRBJ2-1 and V is TRBV19; possibly TRBD2 for D (6 bases). The V gene lost 5 bases and the J gene lost 6 bases, with 11 bases spanning the gap. This CDR3 spans 13 amino acids. Looked up from germline, CDR1 is LNHDA and CDR2 is SQIVND (reference sequence).

The gene calls are TRBV27 and TRBJ1-4; 11 positions agree with TRBD1. The germline V gene encodes CDR1 MNHEY and CDR2 SMNVEV (reference sequence). Germline trimming cut 4 bases from V and 8 bases from J; bases unmatched to any gene: 18. The CDR3 length is 19 residues. Here the CDR3 reads CASSSRTGGQITLAEKLFF. As DNA, the CDR3 is TGTGCCAGCAGTTCGCGGACAGGGGGCCAGATCACGCTGGCGGAAAAACTGTTTTTT.

This clone has more than one count but fewer than ten. The gene calls are TRBV4-3 and TRBJ2-7, with 7 bases that match TRBD1. Looked up from germline, CDR1 is LGHNA and CDR2 is YSLEER. This CDR3 region has 18 residues. Trimming took 4 bases from V and 5 from J; bases not matched to a gene: 20. The CDR3 sequence is CASSPKGGQDLELNEQYF. In nucleotides, the CDR3 is TGCGCCAGCAGCCCGAAAGGAGGACAGGACTTGGAACTAAACGAGCAGTACTTC.